The present TCR beta chain was sequenced within a study of cytomegalovirus exposure and HLA in healthy donors. J gave up 4 bases and V 0 bases, and 10 bases lay outside the gene matches. From germline, CDR1 is PRHDT and CDR2 FYEKMQ (reference sequence). The CDR3 sequence is 18 residues long. Notes on the study in general: DRB1 had the most TCR associations and HLA-C the fewest, a later analysis found, with rates varying by HLA locus. Common viral pathogens were later found to be apparently linked to several of the most significant clusters.

The PCR made use of 60 Vbeta and 13 Jbeta primers. Here immunoSEQ multiplex PCR was the method, and the copy in TCRdb shows in-frame clones only, minus some. Among some 150,000 clones listed, about 78% were seen once. Remarks on this clone: Antigen specificity is unknown.

This chain connects TRBV13 to TRBJ2-1; 9 nucleotides align to TRBD2. The source material was PBMCs. The TCR comes from a male donor in good health and CMV-seronegative. CDR3 nucleotides: TGTGCCAGCAGCTTAGGGCACAGGAGGAGCGGGGGGTACAATGAGCAGTTCTTC. This encodes CASSLGHRRSGGYNEQFF.